This T cell receptor (beta chain) was sequenced in a study of blood T cell repertoires in COVID-19 (dated by TCRdb to about 2020). For the wider study: Samples covering the acute and convalescent phases of COVID-19 were provided by collaborators in the United States, Italy and Spain. The prospective study material was composed of cDNA or gDNA derived from T cells, B-cell-depleted T cells, or PBMCs. The dataset comprised deeply sampled blood TCRbeta repertoires from subjects exposed to, actively infected with, or recovered from COVID-19. A freely available public database, intended as a resource for researchers studying the immune response to SARS-CoV-2, is where the repertoires were released. The samples were drawn from the first 160 participants of the ongoing ImmuneRACE study and from some 1,300 subjects provided by 6 global collaborators. The sample metadata nearly always contained a de-identified subject ID, COVID-19 status, age in years and sex. Where available, HLA class I and class II types were taken from metadata supplied by the sample provider and were not determined by assay-based typing.

The germline V gene encodes CDR1 MNHNS and CDR2 SASEGT. Taken from cysteine to phenylalanine, the CDR3 has 12 residues. Here the CDR3 DNA is all that survives: 36 bases in frame from base 1. Worth noting for this clone: The antigen this receptor binds is unknown. Compared with germline, one end of the junction differs, possibly owing to a read error.

The collaborating institutions used their own protocols to collect whole blood in K2EDTA tubes. For TCRbeta analysis, collaborators shipped samples as frozen whole blood, isolated PBMCs, or DNA extracted from either of those sample types. The immunoSEQ Assay, a bias-controlled multiplex PCR, was used to amplify TCRbeta CDR3 regions from genomic DNA. The original pipeline was this. Within the assay, amplification of reference gene primers was used to estimate how many nucleated cells each sample contained. Sequence reads were collapsed and filtered to measure the absolute abundance of every unique TCRbeta CDR3 rearrangement. Productive Simpson clonality was computed per sample as the square root of Simpson's diversity index over productive rearrangements. TCRdb mirrors the immuneACCESS table, restricted to in-frame sequences. Some clones are absent from its copies; in checked studies, under half trace to an unresolved V gene, and the reason for the others is unknown. The V and J calls and the clone size are those of that table, but D and trimming were determined from the DNA. In all, the sample holds 120,000 to 150,000 clones, and 85% of those were seen once. The ten most abundant clones make up over 2.5% of the sample.

Points the paper makes about the study in general: How much clinical and demographic metadata was included differed by source and by participant, and the metadata was provided uncurated.

The sequence is built from TRBV6-1 and TRBJ1-1; the D gene lacks a confident call. The receptor was isolated from a man in his fifties or sixties with acute or convalescent COVID-19. Sequencing was performed on peripheral blood. Read as DNA, the sequence is TGTGCCACCAGTGAATATCCTAGTGAAGCTTTCTTT. Translated, this is CATSEYPSEAFF.